Following are 32 T cell receptor beta chains from one sample sequenced in a study of control samples from healthy donors and cancer patients. TCRdb's copy holds only in-frame clones and misses some; the assay was immunoSEQ multiplex PCR. The sample lists just over 80,000 clones, roughly nine tenths occurring once. The sample taken for sequencing was blood. These receptor sequences come from a man in his forties or fifties in good health.

This clone was seen a handful of times. Distinct nucleotide sequences in the sample also encode this CDR3. This chain uses TRBV2 with TRBJ1-4, with 8 bases matching TRBD1. V lost 4 bases, J lost 5 bases, and 3 bases stayed unmatched. The CDR3 extends over 14 amino acids. CDR1 and CDR2 (germline): SNHLY, FYNNEI. Here the CDR3 reads CASSGTGGNEKLFF. For the CDR3, the DNA is TGTGCCAGCAGTGGAACAGGGGGGAATGAAAAACTGTTTTTT. Full variable domain (rest looked up from reference TRBV2 and TRBJ1-4): EPEVTQTPSHQVTQMGQEVILRCVPISNHLYFYWYRQILGQKVEFLVSFYNNEISEKSEIFDDQFSVERPDGSNFTLKIRSTKLEDSAMYFCASSGTGGNEKLFFGSGTQLSVL.

This rearrangement joins TRBV3-1 (or the pseudogene TRBV3-2) to TRBJ2-7, with 7 bases aligning to TRBD1. The CDR3 is 14 residues long. The germline V gene has CDR1 LGHDT and CDR2 YNNKEL (reference sequence). With V trimmed by 4 bases and J by 2 bases, 5 bases remained unmatched. The CDR3 is CASSRRQGTYEQYF. CDR3 nucleotides: TGTGCCAGCAGCCGTAGACAGGGAACCTACGAGCAGTACTTC.

This chain joins TRBV5-1 and TRBJ1-2, with unresolved D. V gave up 0 bases and J gave up 4 bases, with 16 bases separating them. The CDR3 has 16 residues. Germline CDR1 and CDR2: SGHRS and YFSETQ. For the CDR3, the DNA is TGCGCCAGCAGCTTGGAAGGTAAAGCCGTCAGCTATGGCTACACCTTC. Translation gives CASSLEGKAVSYGYTF.

The J gene is TRBJ1-6, the V gene TRBV6-5, with TRBD1 as a possible D gene (5 bases). The germline CDR1 and CDR2 sequences are MNHEY and SVGAGI. The CDR3 runs to 14 residues. The V gene lost 5 bases and the J gene lost 8 bases, with 13 bases spanning the gap. For the CDR3, the DNA is TGTGCCAGCAGTCGGACGGGGGGGGATTCACCCCTCCACTTT. Residues: CASSRTGGDSPLHF.

CDR3 bases: TGTGCCAGCAGCCAAGGGACAGTTGAAAAACTGTTTTTT. It translates to CASSQGTVEKLFF. The chain recombines TRBV4-2 with TRBJ1-4, with TRBD1 as a possible D gene (6 bases). Trimming took off 1 base at V and 7 bases at J, with 7 bases between the two ends. CDR3 length: 13 residues. Germline V CDR1 and CDR2: LGHNA, YNFKEQ.

Many counts were recorded for this clone. V gene TRBV18 combines with J gene TRBJ2-1, with TRBD1 matching over 7 bases. The germline CDR1 and CDR2 sequences are KGHSH and LQKENI. With 5 bases clipped from V and 6 bases from J, the junction kept 4 bases outside the gene matches. The CDR3 spans 13 residues. As DNA, the CDR3 is TGTGCCAGCTCAATAACAGGGGCCAATGAGCAGTTCTTC. Residues: CASSITGANEQFF.

This chain joins TRBV5-5 and TRBJ1-1, with D unclear. In germline, CDR1 is SGHKS, CDR2 YYEKEE (reference sequence). Trimming shortened V by 0 bases and J by 1 base, and 10 bases separated the two germline ends. The CDR3 totals 15 residues. The CDR3: CASSLALQRNTEAFF. The CDR3 DNA reads TGTGCCAGCAGCTTGGCCTTACAGAGGAACACTGAAGCTTTCTTT. The full variable domain, in which reference TRBV5-5 and TRBJ1-1 provide the parts outside the CDR3, is DAGVTQSPTHLIKTRGQQVTLRCSPISGHKSVSWYQQVLGQGPQFIFQYYEKEERGRGNFPDRFSARQFPNYSSELNVNALLLGDSALYLCASSLALQRNTEAFFGQGTRLTVV.

The chain employs TRBV6-5 and TRBJ1-2; 7 nucleotides line up with TRBD1. CDR1 and CDR2 from the germline V gene are MNHEY and SVGAGI. This CDR3 region has 13 residues. V dropped 10 bases and J dropped 4; count of bases not matched to a gene: 9. The CDR3, as DNA: TGTGCCACCCGGGACAGTCTTACCTATGGCTACACCTTC. Its translation is CATRDSLTYGYTF.

The chain recombines TRBV18 with TRBJ2-5; D is unclear. The length of the CDR3 is 13 residues. The germline gives CDR1 KGHSH, CDR2 LQKENI. V was clipped by 2 bases and J by 1 base, with 5 bases between them. Here the CDR3 reads CASSPNSQETQYF. CDR3 sequence (DNA): TGTGCCAGCTCACCAAACAGCCAAGAGACCCAGTACTTC.

This chain joins TRBV2 and TRBJ2-7; D might be TRBD1 (6 bases). The germline gives CDR1 SNHLY, CDR2 FYNNEI. V lost 6 bases, J lost 5 bases, and 17 bases lay in between. This CDR3 spans 14 amino acids. The CDR3 sequence is CASSLRPGVDEQYF. CDR3 nucleotide sequence: TGTGCCAGCAGCCTCAGGCCAGGGGTGGACGAGCAGTACTTC.

The rearrangement uses TRBV27 and TRBJ1-2; possibly TRBD1 for D (6 bases). In germline, CDR1 is MNHEY, CDR2 SMNVEV (reference sequence). This CDR3 comprises 13 residues. V gave up 5 bases and J gave up 7 bases, with 14 bases separating them. CDR3: CASSPGVQSGYTF. CDR3 nucleotides: TGTGCCAGCAGTCCAGGGGTTCAGTCTGGCTACACCTTC.

The rearrangement links TRBV9 to TRBJ2-1, with TRBD2 matching over 11 bases. The germline V gene has CDR1 SGDLS and CDR2 YYNGEE. J was trimmed by 6 bases and V by 2 bases; bases with no gene match: 10. This CDR3 has 17 residues. The CDR3: CASSVLSGGAFGNEQFF. In DNA, the CDR3 is TGTGCCAGCAGCGTCCTTAGCGGGGGGGCTTTTGGCAATGAGCAGTTCTTC.

This clone has just a few counts. The rearrangement uses TRBV11-2 and TRBJ1-1; D unresolved. This CDR3 has 14 residues. Germline CDR1 reads SGHAT; CDR2 reads FQNNGV. Trimming cost V 2 bases and J 1 base, with 8 bases left between them. The CDR3, as DNA: TGTGCCAGCAGCTTATTCACCGGGAACACTGAAGCTTTCTTT. Amino acid sequence: CASSLFTGNTEAFF.

The chain couples TRBV6-5 to TRBJ2-3, with D possibly TRBD1 on 5 matching bases. The CDR3 has 13 residues. Trimming took 3 bases from V and 8 from J, leaving 12 bases between them. CDR1 and CDR2 from the germline V gene are MNHEY and SVGAGI. The CDR3 region is CASSYRGRGTQYF. CDR3 nucleotide sequence: TGTGCCAGCAGTTATAGGGGAAGAGGTACGCAGTATTTT.

The chain employs TRBV18 and TRBJ1-2; no reliable D call. The CDR3 runs to 15 residues. The germline V and J ends were trimmed by 2 bases and 3 bases, with 13 bases remaining between them. From germline, CDR1 is KGHSH and CDR2 LQKENI. The DNA of the CDR3 is TGTGCCAGCTCACCAACGAGTGAGGGATACTATGGCTACACCTTC. Protein: CASSPTSEGYYGYTF.

Remarks on this clone: This specimen includes other DNA sequences encoding the same CDR3. The genes are TRBV10-3 and TRBJ2-2; perhaps TRBD2 as D (5 bases). Germline loops: CDR1 ENHRY, CDR2 SYGVKD. Trimming took off 6 bases at V and 4 bases at J, with 12 bases between the two ends. There are 14 residues in the CDR3. The CDR3 DNA sequence: TGTGCCATCAGCGAAGGACTTTCCACCGGGGAGCTGTTTTTT. Protein product: CAISEGLSTGELFF.

Concerning this clone itself: The junction departs from germline at one end; a sequencing error may be responsible. The chain employs TRBV18 and TRBJ2-2; the match to TRBD1 covers 9 bases. From germline, CDR1 is KGHSH and CDR2 LQKENI. CDR3 length equals 15 residues. CDR3 DNA sequence: TGTGCCAGCTCACTTGGACAGGGGAACATCGGGGAGCTGTTTTTT. This translates into CASSLGQGNIGELFF.

The V call is TRBV7-8, the J call TRBJ1-4; possibly TRBD1 for D (6 bases). The V end lost 5 bases, the J end lost 7 bases, and 17 bases lay between the germline ends. The CDR3 is 15 residues long. Germline lookup yields CDR1 SGHVS and CDR2 FQNEAQ. The CDR3 here is CASSKQTGSSEKLFF. The CDR3 coding sequence is TGTGCCAGCAGCAAGCAAACAGGGTCATCTGAAAAACTGTTTTTT.

V is TRBV7-3 and J is TRBJ1-2; TRBD1 agrees at 10 bases. CDR3 length: 15 residues. J was trimmed by 3 bases and V by 4 bases; bases with no gene match: 5. The germline V gene encodes CDR1 SGHTA and CDR2 FQGTGA. In nucleotides, the CDR3 is TGTGCCAGCAGCTCTGGCGGACAGGGGGACTATGGCTACACCTTC. The encoded protein is CASSSGGQGDYGYTF.

The rearrangement joins TRBV14 to TRBJ2-1; perhaps TRBD2 as D (6 bases). This CDR3 is built from 15 residues. Trimming pared 0 bases from V and 9 bases from J, leaving 15 bases between. Per the germline V gene, CDR1 is SGHDN and CDR2 is FVKESK. The CDR3 is CASSQDGTYFSEQFF. The CDR3 region has the DNA TGTGCCAGCAGCCAAGACGGGACTTACTTCAGTGAGCAGTTCTTC.

The gene calls are TRBV6-4 and TRBJ1-1; 8 bases are shared with TRBD1. Germline trimming cut 3 bases from V and 1 base from J; bases unmatched to any gene: 1. This CDR3 spans 14 amino acids. Germline V gives CDR1 MRHNA, CDR2 SNTAGT. CDR3 nucleotide sequence: TGTGCCAGCAGTGAAGACAGGGGGAACACTGAAGCTTTCTTT. Translating gives CASSEDRGNTEAFF.

The chain has TRBV5-1 and TRBJ1-2; possible D gene TRBD1, 6 bases. The germline V and J ends were trimmed by 4 bases and 4 bases, with 17 bases remaining between them. The CDR3 sequence is 15 residues long. Per germline, CDR1 SGHRS and CDR2 YFSETQ. CDR3 nucleotides: TGCGCCAGCAGCCCGGGCGGGGGGCCTCTCTATGGCTACACCTTC. Translating gives CASSPGGGPLYGYTF.

This clone has a handful of counts. This chain connects TRBV19 to TRBJ2-7; TRBD2 is a possible D gene (5 bases). Germline V gene sequence: CDR1 LNHDA, CDR2 SQIVND (reference sequence). The CDR3 consists of 13 residues. V lost 2 bases and J 4 bases, leaving 9 bases between the germline ends. The chain's CDR3 is CASSITGYYEQYF. The DNA of the CDR3 is TGTGCCAGTAGTATAACGGGGTATTACGAGCAGTACTTC.

The chain links TRBV11-3 to TRBJ2-6; the match to TRBD2 covers 8 bases. Germline loops: CDR1 SGHNT, CDR2 YENEEA. There are 18 residues in the CDR3. V dropped 3 bases and J dropped 2; count of bases not matched to a gene: 9. In DNA, the CDR3 is TGTGCCAGCAGCTTTAGCGGGAACCGAAGGGCTGGGGCCAACGTCCTGACTTTC. Its translation: CASSFSGNRRAGANVLTF.

This clone was detected only once. The CDR3 sequence is CASSLGEGLSGNTIYF. The CDR3 DNA follows: TGTGCCAGCAGCTTAGGAGAGGGGCTCTCTGGAAACACCATATATTTT. The chain joins TRBV7-8 to TRBJ1-3; weak D call: TRBD1 (5 bases). Germline values: CDR1 SGHVS, CDR2 FQNEAQ. Trimming took 1 base from V and 0 from J, leaving 10 bases between them. The CDR3 sequence is 16 residues long. The complete variable domain, with remaining parts taken from reference TRBV7-8 and TRBJ1-3, reads GAGVSQSPRYKVAKRGQDVALRCDPISGHVSLFWYQQALGQGPEFLTYFQNEAQLDKSGLPSDRFFAERPEGSVSTLKIQRTQQEDSAVYLCASSLGEGLSGNTIYFGEGSWLTVV.

The rearrangement uses TRBV11-2 and TRBJ2-3; 13 nucleotides match TRBD2. CDR3 size: 19 residues. J lost 1 base, V lost 5 bases, and 12 bases had no gene match. The germline CDR1 and CDR2 sequences are SGHAT and FQNNGV. CDR3 nucleotide sequence: TGTGCCAGCAGCCCACTAAGACTAGCGGGGGGACCAGGCACAGATACGCAGTATTTT. It yields the protein CASSPLRLAGGPGTDTQYF.

The chain is built from TRBV30 and TRBJ2-1; D is undetermined. CDR1 is GTSNPN, CDR2 SVGIG, per germline (reference sequence). The V end was cut by 0 bases, the J end by 2 bases, with 11 bases between. The CDR3 has 15 amino acids. Here the CDR3 reads CAWSVTLSAYNEQFF. In nucleotides, the CDR3 is TGTGCCTGGAGTGTTACTCTGAGCGCCTACAATGAGCAGTTCTTC.

This chain uses TRBV5-1 with TRBJ2-7; weak D call: TRBD1 (7 bases). The CDR3 loop spans 12 amino acids. Germline values: CDR1 SGHRS, CDR2 YFSETQ. The germline V and J ends were trimmed by 6 bases and 5 bases, with 12 bases remaining between them. The CDR3 DNA sequence: TGCGCCAGCAAGGGGGCGGGGAACGAGCAGTACTTC. Residues: CASKGAGNEQYF.

This clone was recorded only once. The V and J genes are TRBV6-5 and TRBJ1-2, with D possibly matching TRBD1 (5 bases). Per the germline V gene, CDR1 is MNHEY and CDR2 is SVGAGI. The CDR3 spans 16 residues. V was trimmed by 0 bases and J by 2 bases, leaving 13 bases between them. CDR3 sequence reads: CASSYSIARVNYGYTF. The CDR3 coding sequence is TGTGCCAGCAGTTACTCGATCGCCAGGGTAAACTATGGCTACACCTTC.

V usage is TRBV5-6 and J usage is TRBJ1-6; a possible D gene is TRBD1 (6 bases). The germline CDR1 and CDR2 sequences are SGHDT and YYEEEE. The ends were cut back, 3 bases at V and 5 bases at J, with 9 bases in the middle. The CDR3 loop spans 14 amino acids. The chain's CDR3 is CASSSTGHNSPLHF. The CDR3 DNA reads as TGTGCCAGCAGCTCGACAGGACATAATTCACCCCTCCACTTT.

The chain is built from TRBV19 and TRBJ2-1; 14 bases fit TRBD2. The CDR3 sequence is 18 residues long. Unmatched junction bases numbered 12, after V lost 7 bases and J lost 4 bases. CDR1 is LNHDA, CDR2 SQIVND, per germline (reference sequence). CDR3 region: CASTPGTSGGRLYNEQFF. For the CDR3, the DNA is TGTGCCAGTACCCCAGGGACTAGCGGGGGCCGGTTATACAATGAGCAGTTCTTC.

The J gene is TRBJ1-6, the V gene TRBV19; a possible D gene is TRBD1 (5 bases). With 7 bases removed from V and 7 bases from J, the gap between germline ends came to 14 bases. The CDR3 extends over 14 amino acids. Germline loops: CDR1 LNHDA, CDR2 SQIVND (reference sequence). As DNA, the CDR3 is TGTGCCAGTAACCCCGGTCAGGGAAATTCACCCCTCCACTTT. As protein: CASNPGQGNSPLHF.